A selection of T cell receptor beta chains follows, all from one sample in a study of OX40 agonist ivuxolimab in advanced cancers. Here immunoSEQ multiplex PCR was the method, and the copy in TCRdb shows in-frame clones only, minus some. The data contain around 50,000 clones, around 80% of them seen just once; the ten biggest clones take up over 3%. This material consisted of CD4+ or CD8+ T cells sorted from blood, taken in a trial of the OX40 agonist ivuxolimab. All receptors derive from an adult with an advanced solid tumor such as melanoma, head and neck, liver or kidney cancer. The CDR3 runs from the conserved cysteine through the conserved F or W. D genes are given only for firm matches. Clone size is stated in some rows and not others, as once, few, many or a class when expanded.

- | 14 | - | TRBJ2-7 | TRBV6-1 | TGTGCCAGCAGTATCCTGGGATCTCCCTACGAGCAGTACTTC | CASSILGSPYEQYF
- | 13 | - | TRBJ1-1 | TRBV19 | TGTGCCAGTAGACTTCAGGGGCTCACTGAAGCTTTCTTT | CASRLQGLTEAFF
- | 13 | once | TRBJ2-2 | TRBV5-1 | TGCGCCAGCAGCATGAGGGACACCGGGGAGCTGTTTTTT | CASSMRDTGELFF
- | 12 | - | TRBJ2-3 | TRBV9 | TGTGCCAGCAGCGTAGATGGGAATACGCAGTATTTT | CASSVDGNTQYF
- | 15 | - | TRBJ2-1 | TRBV7-2 | TGTGCCAGCAGTCGGGGTGGGGACTCCCATGGGGAGCAGTTCTTC | CASSRGGDSHGEQFF
- | 13 | few | TRBJ1-5 | TRBV19 | TGTGCCAGTAGTTCCCAGAGCAATCAGCCCCAGCATTTT | CASSSQSNQPQHF
TRBD2 | 14 | - | TRBJ2-5 | TRBV2 | TGTGCCAGCAGGCTTACTAGCGGGACAGAGACCCAGTACTTC | CASRLTSGTETQYF
TRBD2 | 18 | - | TRBJ2-2 | TRBV11-2 | TGTGCCAGCAGCCGCGGACTAGCGGGAGTTCCGTCGCACGGGGAGCTGTTTTTT | CASSRGLAGVPSHGELFF
- | 16 | - | TRBJ2-2 | TRBV25-1 | TGTGCCAGCAGTTCGCTGGGACCCGCAGGTTCCGGGGAGCTGTTTTTT | CASSSLGPAGSGELFF
- | 15 | - | TRBJ1-1 | TRBV5-5 | TGTGCCAGCAGCCCGGGGCCCTCCGGGAACACTGAAGCTTTCTTT | CASSPGPSGNTEAFF
- | 14 | - | TRBJ2-2 | TRBV5-1 | TGCGCCAGCAGCCCTAATGCGGACACCGGGGAGCTGTTTTTT | CASSPNADTGELFF
TRBD2 | 16 | - | TRBJ2-2 | TRBV15 | TGTGCCACCAGCAATGGACTAGTATGGGACACCGGGGAGCTGTTTTTT | CATSNGLVWDTGELFF
- | 14 | few | TRBJ1-2 | TRBV5-1 | TGCGCCAGCAGCCCCCCGGACCCGGTCTATGGCTACACCTTC | CASSPPDPVYGYTF
- | 14 | - | TRBJ2-3 | TRBV11-2 | TGTGCCAGCAGCTCGCAGCCATCCACAGATACGCAGTATTTT | CASSSQPSTDTQYF
TRBD1 | 14 | - | TRBJ2-7 | TRBV11-2 | TGTGCCAGCATGGGTACTACAGGGGGCCACGAGCAGTACTTC | CASMGTTGGHEQYF
TRBD1 | 15 | - | TRBJ1-5 | TRBV9 | TGTGCCAGCAGCGCCGGGACAGGTAGCAATCAGCCCCAGCATTTT | CASSAGTGSNQPQHF
- | 18 | - | TRBJ2-1 | TRBV7-8 | TGTGCCAGCAGCTTCGGGGTAGCGACTGCTGTGTCCTACAATGAGCAGTTCTTC | CASSFGVATAVSYNEQFF
- | 13 | few | TRBJ2-7 | TRBV7-8 | TGTGCCAGCAGCTTAGTTAGGTCCTACGAGCAGTACTTC | CASSLVRSYEQYF
- | 15 | - | TRBJ2-7 | TRBV15 | TGTGCCACCAGCAGAGCGGAGGGATCGTGGTACGAGCAGTACTTC | CATSRAEGSWYEQYF
TRBD1 | 19 | - | TRBJ1-5 | TRBV30 | TGTGCCTGGAGTGTCGCCGGACAGGGGGCTAAGGGGGGCAATCAGCCCCAGCATTTT | CAWSVAGQGAKGGNQPQHF
- | 17 | - | TRBJ1-6 | TRBV5-1 | TGCGCCAGCAGCTTGCCTACGGGACAACTTGGGAATTCACCCCTCCACTTT | CASSLPTGQLGNSPLHF
- | 14 | - | TRBJ2-7 | TRBV7-9 | TGTGCCAGCAGCTTAGGGCAGGGTGGACTCGAGCAGTACTTC | CASSLGQGGLEQYF
- | 11 | - | TRBJ2-7 | TRBV11-2 | TGTGCCAGCACCTCGTCCTACGAGCAGTACTTC | CASTSSYEQYF
- | 15 | - | TRBJ2-7 | TRBV14 | TGTGCCAGCAGCCAAGAGTCGGGACTGTCCTACGAGCAGTACTTC | CASSQESGLSYEQYF
- | 14 | - | TRBJ2-1 | TRBV19 | TGTGCCAGTAGGGCAGGGGCCTTATACAATGAGCAGTTCTTC | CASRAGALYNEQFF
- | 15 | few | TRBJ1-4 | TRBV28 | TGTGCCAGCAGTCCCTGGGGGCGAACTAATGAAAAACTGTTTTTT | CASSPWGRTNEKLFF
- | 15 | few | TRBJ2-4 | TRBV6-5 | TGTGCCAGCAGCCCCGAGCGGGTGGCCAAAAACATTCAGTACTTC | CASSPERVAKNIQYF
- | 13 | few | TRBJ2-1 | TRBV5-6 | TGTGCCAGCAGCTTCACGGGCTCTGCGGAGCAGTTCTTC | CASSFTGSAEQFF
TRBD1 | 16 | - | TRBJ2-3 | TRBV7-8 | TGTGCCAGCAGCTTAGGGGACAGGGTGAGGACAGATACGCAGTATTTT | CASSLGDRVRTDTQYF
TRBD2 | 15 | - | TRBJ2-1 | TRBV27 | TGTGCCAGCAGTGTACCGGGACTAGCGAACAATGAGCAGTTCTTC | CASSVPGLANNEQFF
- | 19 | - | TRBJ1-6 | TRBV10-2 | TGCGCCAGCAGTGAGTCCGGGTCGGGAAGACCCTACTATAATTCACCCCTCCACTTT | CASSESGSGRPYYNSPLHF
TRBD1 | 14 | - | TRBJ1-1 | TRBV19 | TGTGCCAGTACCAAGGGGGCCCTGAACACTGAAGCTTTCTTT | CASTKGALNTEAFF
- | 12 | - | TRBJ2-1 | TRBV29-1 | TGCAGCGTTGAGCGGGGCTACAATGAGCAGTTCTTC | CSVERGYNEQFF
- | 11 | once | TRBJ2-7 | TRBV30 | TGTGCCTGGAGTGGGGAGTACGAGCAGTACTTC | CAWSGEYEQYF
- | 15 | - | TRBJ2-2 | TRBV27 | TGTGCCAGCAGTCTGACTAGAGCGGGCACCGGGGAGCTGTTTTTT | CASSLTRAGTGELFF
- | 20 | - | TRBJ2-1 | TRBV12-2 | TGTGCAAGTCGCTTACGACAGGGGGTTATGCGGGAGGTAACCTACAATGAGCAGTTCTTC | CASRLRQGVMREVTYNEQFF